These 9 T cell receptor beta chains were all obtained from the same sample, sequenced in a study of graft-versus-host responses after intestinal transplantation. Sequencing was performed with immunoSEQ multiplex PCR; in TCRdb, only in-frame clones are kept and a portion is missing. The table records fewer than 9,500 clones, just under 95% of them present only once. The source material was PBMCs, sampled about 31 days after intestinal transplant. These receptors all come from a human patient who received an intestinal transplant, so some T cells may come from the graft donor.

The chain is built from TRBV7-9 and TRBJ2-7; 11 nucleotides match TRBD1. The length of the CDR3 is 15 residues. Germline CDR1 reads SEHNR; CDR2 reads FQNEAQ (reference sequence). The junction had 6 bases not matched to a gene; V was cut back by 5 bases and J by 3 bases. This chain's CDR3 is CASSPPGTGGYEQYF. The CDR3 nucleotides read TGTGCCAGCAGCCCACCTGGGACAGGGGGCTACGAGCAGTACTTC.

A single count supports this clone. This rearrangement joins TRBV30 to TRBJ1-2; no firm D call. This CDR3 has 14 residues. Germline lookup yields CDR1 GTSNPN and CDR2 SVGIG (reference sequence). Trimming removed 0 bases at V and 2 bases at J, with 10 bases between. CDR3 region: CAWSVQSSNYGYTF. The CDR3 DNA is TGTGCCTGGAGTGTACAAAGCTCCAACTATGGCTACACCTTC. The full variable domain, rest sourced from reference TRBV30 and TRBJ1-2, is SQTIHQWPATLVQPVGSPLSLECTVEGTSNPNLYWYRQAAGRGLQLLFYSVGIGQISSEVPQNLSASRPQDRQFILSSKKLLLSDSGFYLCAWSVQSSNYGYTFGSGTRLTVV.

The V and J genes are TRBV7-2 and TRBJ2-7; 10 bases match TRBD1. Germline V gene data show CDR1 as SGHTA and CDR2 as FQGNSA. The CDR3 runs 17 residues. Trimming at V came to 4 bases and at J to 0 bases, leaving 9 bases not matched to a gene. Written as DNA, the CDR3 is TGTGCCAGCAGCTGGCCGGGACAGGGGTTTCCCTCCTACGAGCAGTACTTC. Its translation: CASSWPGQGFPSYEQYF.

The J gene is TRBJ2-3, the V gene TRBV7-5. TRBV7-5 is classified as a pseudogene. CDR3 length: 16 amino acids. The CDR3 DNA is TGTGCCAGCAGCGATGGACGGGCCCCATCTTCAGATACGCAGTATTTT. Protein sequence: CASSDGRAPSSDTQYF.

V and J are TRBV4-1 and TRBJ2-3; D is possibly TRBD1 or TRBD2 (5 bases each). This CDR3 region has 15 residues. Per germline, CDR1 MGHRA and CDR2 YSYEKL. Trimming removed 9 bases from V and 2 bases from J, with 18 bases in between. CDR3: CASRVYGGFTDTQYF. The CDR3 bases are TGCGCCAGTCGTGTGTATGGGGGTTTCACAGATACGCAGTATTTT.

The CDR3 spells CAISGTSGGASADTQYF. The CDR3, as DNA: TGTGCCATCAGTGGGACTAGCGGGGGGGCCAGTGCAGATACGCAGTATTTT. The rearrangement joins TRBV10-3 to TRBJ2-3; 15 bases match TRBD2. Germline CDR1 and CDR2: ENHRY and SYGVKD. The J segment lost 4 bases and the V segment lost 4 bases, leaving 6 bases of the junction unmatched. The CDR3 consists of 17 residues.

The chain has TRBV7-2 and TRBJ1-4, with D hard to call. Trimming left V 4 bases short and J 5 bases short, with 11 bases between. This CDR3 is built from 14 residues. Germline CDR1 reads SGHTA; CDR2 reads FQGNSA. The CDR3 DNA follows: TGTGCCAGCAGCTCCGAAGAGAGGAATGAAAAACTGTTTTTT. Protein product: CASSSEERNEKLFF.

This clone was recorded only once. This rearrangement joins TRBV10-2 to TRBJ1-5; D gene uncertain. Trimming removed 6 bases at V and 7 bases at J, with 13 bases between. This CDR3 is built from 13 residues. CDR1 is WSHSY and CDR2 is SAAADI in the germline V gene. CDR3: CASRKGVGQPQHF. CDR3 sequence (DNA): TGCGCCAGCAGGAAGGGAGTGGGGCAGCCCCAGCATTTT.

The chain has TRBV5-4 and TRBJ1-5, with D perhaps matching TRBD1 (5 bases). The germline gives CDR1 SGHNT, CDR2 YYREEE (reference sequence). Trimming stripped 4 bases from V and 3 bases from J, with 14 bases between. The CDR3 is made up of 15 amino acids. In nucleotides, the CDR3 is TGTGCCAGCAGCCTCCTAGGGGCCTACAATCAGCCCCAGCATTTT. Protein sequence: CASSLLGAYNQPQHF. Drawing the rest from reference TRBV5-4 and TRBJ1-5, the complete variable domain is ETGVTQSPTHLIKTRGQQVTLRCSSQSGHNTVSWYQQALGQGPQFIFQYYREEENGRGNFPPRFSGLQFPNYSSELNVNALELDDSALYLCASSLLGAYNQPQHFGDGTRLSIL.